This TCR beta chain was observed in a study of post-analysis software for immune sequencing data. Overall study: The patients showed relapsing-remitting, secondary progressive and progressive-relapsing multiple sclerosis courses.

CDR3 size: 13 residues. V shed 9 bases and J shed 1 base, with 12 bases lying between them. Prepared libraries of TCR beta cDNA carried unique molecular identifiers. One entry per CDR3 protein results from TCRdb running MiXCR on the PCR reads. The sample consists of about 540,000 distinct CDR3 sequences, around 31% of them appearing once. Whole-study findings and limits: Samples from a shared batch, those prepared together, strongly co-clustered by F measure. TRBV segments more frequent in patients than in controls numbered roughly five and included TRBV5-6, TRBV5-1 and TRBV20-1. For normalized Chao1 diversity, multiple sclerosis patients scored significantly lower than controls did.

This clonotype showed up just a few times. The antigen remains unidentified. Sequenced sample: blood. The sequence was obtained from a girl between 2 and 17 years old with multiple sclerosis. This chain joins TRBV12-3 or TRBV12-4 and TRBJ1-1; weak D call: TRBD1 (6 bases). The DNA for the CDR3 is TGTGCCAGTGCCGGACAGCCGAACACTGAAGCTTTCTTT. It codes for CASAGQPNTEAFF.